Reported below is one TCR beta chain. This record belongs to a study of T cell changes during pregnancy in multiple sclerosis. TCRdb keeps only in-frame clones here, not all; method: immunoSEQ multiplex PCR. The sample has tens of thousands of clones, about nine tenths seen once. The CDR3 is 13 amino acids. Germline CDR1 reads KGHSH; CDR2 reads LQKENI. The V end lost 5 bases, the J end lost 2 bases, and 10 bases lay between the germline ends. The chain has TRBV18 and TRBJ2-7, with a possible D match to TRBD1 (6 bases). Sequencing was performed on peripheral blood, taken in the second trimester of pregnancy. The receptor was derived from a female donor with multiple sclerosis, enrolled in a pregnancy study. The CDR3 DNA follows: TGTGCCAGCTCAACAGGGACGGCCTACGAGCAGTACTTC. Its protein product is CASSTGTAYEQYF.